These 12 T cell receptor beta chains originate from one sample sequenced in a study of blood T cell repertoires in COVID-19. Profiled with immunoSEQ multiplex PCR; TCRdb holds only in-frame clones, not every one. The table records fewer than 150,000 clones, around 90% of them present only once. The sample consisted of peripheral blood. The receptors were gathered from a human donor in a cohort sampled during active COVID-19.

V and J are TRBV20-1 and TRBJ2-1; 7 bases agree with TRBD2. This CDR3 spans 15 amino acids. Trimming removed 3 bases from V and 6 bases from J; junction bases left unmatched: 11. Germline CDR1 is DFQATT and CDR2 is SNEGSKA (reference sequence). CDR3 in amino acids: CSASVVSGIRNEQFF. The CDR3 DNA reads TGCAGTGCTAGTGTTGTGAGCGGGATCCGCAATGAGCAGTTCTTC.

The CDR3 DNA is TGTGCTAGTGGTTTGGTAAGGAAGGAGTTTTATAATTCACCCCTCCACTTT. This encodes CASGLVRKEFYNSPLHF. The V gene is TRBV12-5, the J gene TRBJ1-6; no clear D. Germline V gene sequence: CDR1 LGHNT, CDR2 FRNRAP. The CDR3 spans 17 residues. V was shortened by 0 bases and J by 4 bases, with 13 bases between the two germline ends.

The rearrangement links TRBV4-1 to TRBJ2-7; D is undetermined. Trimming took 0 bases from V and 5 from J, leaving 5 bases between them. The CDR3 length is 12 residues. Germline V gene lookup returns CDR1 MGHRA and CDR2 YSYEKL. CDR3 protein: CASSQDRNEQYF. CDR3 in DNA: TGCGCCAGCAGCCAAGATCGTAACGAGCAGTACTTC.

The chain couples TRBV13 to TRBJ1-4; D gene ambiguous. Germline lookup yields CDR1 PRHDT and CDR2 FYEKMQ (reference sequence). The CDR3 is 13 amino acids. The V gene lost 1 base and the J gene lost 5 bases, with 5 bases spanning the gap. The CDR3: CASSLASNEKLFF. The CDR3 DNA reads TGTGCCAGCAGCTTAGCTAGCAATGAAAAACTGTTTTTT.

The rearrangement uses TRBV6-5 and TRBJ2-1, with a weak D call TRBD2 (6 bases). Trimming took 9 bases from V and 8 from J, leaving 14 bases between them. The CDR3 covers 12 residues. CDR1 and CDR2 (germline): MNHEY, SVGAGI. Here the CDR3 DNA reads TGTGCCAGTCATCCTGGGGGGTATGAGCAGTTCTTC. Its protein is CASHPGGYEQFF.

The gene calls are TRBV5-6 and TRBJ1-4, with D tentatively TRBD1 (6 bases). Germline lookup yields CDR1 SGHDT and CDR2 YYEEEE. Trimming left V 3 bases short and J 0 bases short, with 21 bases between. This CDR3 comprises 19 residues. The CDR3 bases are TGTGCCAGCAGCTGGCTCAGGACAGCGAATTTTGCAACTAATGAAAAACTGTTTTTT. Amino acids: CASSWLRTANFATNEKLFF.

The chain employs TRBV14 and TRBJ1-2; D remains ambiguous. The CDR3 runs to 15 residues. The ends were cut back, 0 bases at V and 4 bases at J, with 12 bases in the middle. CDR1 and CDR2 (germline): SGHDN, FVKESK. The chain's CDR3 is CASSQDHSETYGYTF. DNA for the CDR3: TGTGCCAGCAGCCAAGATCACAGTGAGACCTATGGCTACACCTTC. The full variable domain, its missing parts supplied by reference TRBV14 and TRBJ1-2, is EAGVTQFPSHSVIEKGQTVTLRCDPISGHDNLYWYRRVMGKEIKFLLHFVKESKQDESGMPNNRFLAERTGGTYSTLKVQPAELEDSGVYFCASSQDHSETYGYTFGSGTRLTVV.

This chain joins TRBV4-2 and TRBJ1-2; D ambiguous. The CDR3 has 14 residues. CDR1 is LGHNA, CDR2 YNFKEQ, per germline. With 0 bases removed from V and 9 bases from J, the gap between germline ends came to 14 bases. As DNA, the CDR3 is TGTGCCAGCAGCCAAGATCTTGGGCTCGGGAGCTACACCTTC. This codes for CASSQDLGLGSYTF.

V and J are TRBV19 and TRBJ2-1; D is possibly TRBD2 (6 bases). Per germline, CDR1 LNHDA and CDR2 SQIVND (reference sequence). Deletions cut 7 bases from V and 5 bases from J, with 9 bases between. The CDR3 loop spans 12 amino acids. This chain's CDR3 is CASNWGDNEQFF. The DNA of the CDR3 is TGTGCCAGTAACTGGGGGGACAATGAGCAGTTCTTC.

This chain uses TRBV18 with TRBJ1-3; D ambiguous. CDR1 KGHSH and CDR2 LQKENI come from the germline V gene. The V end was cut by 0 bases, the J end by 3 bases, with 9 bases between. The CDR3 covers 15 residues. In nucleotides, the CDR3 is TGTGCCAGCTCACCACCGTCAGGTTATGGAAACACCATATATTTT. Translating gives CASSPPSGYGNTIYF.

The chain has TRBV28 and TRBJ1-5; D unresolved. CDR3 length: 15 amino acids. Trimming cost V 7 bases and J 0 bases, with 13 bases left between them. Germline V CDR1 and CDR2: MDHEN, SYDVKM. CDR3 in amino acids: CASTSVGYSNQPQHF. The CDR3 DNA reads TGTGCCAGCACGTCCGTGGGCTATAGCAATCAGCCCCAGCATTTT.

The chain couples TRBV25-1 to TRBJ1-5; D is possibly TRBD1 (6 bases). V was shortened by 10 bases and J by 0 bases, with 16 bases between the two germline ends. CDR1 and CDR2 (germline): MGHDK, SYGVNS. There are 15 residues in the CDR3. The CDR3 DNA sequence: TGTGCCATCACCGGGGACACCTATAGCAATCAGCCCCAGCATTTT. Protein: CAITGDTYSNQPQHF.